One and the same sample provided the 26 T cell receptor beta chains below, sequenced in a study of T cells after yellow fever vaccination. From the 5' RACE reads, TCRdb called clonotypes with MiXCR, one entry per CDR3 protein. The data hold 450,000 to 550,000 distinct CDR3 sequences, with about a fifth observed a single time. This sample comprised PBMCs, obtained 15 days after the yellow fever booster vaccination. Every receptor here comes from a young man who received the YFV17D yellow fever vaccine.

This clonotype has just a few counts. V usage is TRBV20-1 and J usage is TRBJ2-7; TRBD2 matches at 7 bases. The CDR3 consists of 14 residues. Germline CDR1 DFQATT, CDR2 SNEGSKA (reference sequence). J lost 3 bases, V lost 6 bases, and 11 bases had no gene match. In nucleotides, the CDR3 is TGCAGTGCCGGTGGGGGGGGGAGTATCTACGAGCAGTACTTC. It translates to CSAGGGGSIYEQYF.

The chain recombines TRBV10-3 with TRBJ2-7; D is undetermined. This CDR3 comprises 14 residues. The germline V gene encodes CDR1 ENHRY and CDR2 SYGVKD. V was clipped by 3 bases and J by 2 bases, with 11 bases between them. The CDR3 nucleotides are TGTGCCATCAGTGATGGGGTAAAAACCTACGAGCAGTACTTC. As protein: CAISDGVKTYEQYF.

As concerns this clonotype: One end of the junction fails to match germline, which may point to a read error. V is TRBV7-3 and J is TRBJ2-1; 7 nucleotides align to TRBD1. The CDR3 is 16 residues long. Germline V gives CDR1 SGHTA, CDR2 FQGTGA. The CDR3 DNA reads as TGTTCCAGCAGCTTATCGGGGAACAGGGGCTACAATGAGCAGTTCTTC. Its translation is CSSSLSGNRGYNEQFF. Filled out from reference TRBV7-3 and TRBJ2-1, the complete variable domain reads GAGVSQTPSNKVTEKGKYVELRCDPISGHTALYWYRQSLGQGPEFLIYFQGTGAADDSGLPNDRFFAVRPEGSVSTLKIQRTERGDSAVYLCSSSLSGNRGYNEQFFGPGTRLTVL.

The chain combines TRBV20-1 with TRBJ1-4, with 7 bases aligning to TRBD1. V lost 6 bases to trimming and J lost 7 bases; unmatched junction nucleotides: 11. This CDR3 is built from 14 residues. Germline V gene data show CDR1 as DFQATT and CDR2 as SNEGSKA (reference sequence). The CDR3, as DNA: TGCAGTGCGGGGGGTGAGACAGGGACTGAAAAACTGTTTTTT. Encoded protein: CSAGGETGTEKLFF.

The chain uses TRBV6-2 or TRBV6-3 and TRBJ2-7; 11 nucleotides agree with TRBD2. CDR3 length: 17 amino acids. In germline, CDR1 is MNHEY, CDR2 SVGEGT. J lost 0 bases, V lost 2 bases, and 6 bases had no gene match. CDR3: CASSYGTSGLSSYEQYF. The DNA of the CDR3 is TGTGCCAGCAGTTACGGGACTAGCGGCTTAAGCTCCTACGAGCAGTACTTC.

The chain is built from TRBV7-2 and TRBJ1-4; D is possibly TRBD1 (5 bases). The CDR3 is 15 amino acids. V shed 5 bases and J shed 4 bases, with 14 bases lying between them. The germline CDR1 and CDR2 sequences are SGHTA and FQGNSA. The CDR3 loop is CASSGRGRLNEKLFF. DNA of the CDR3: TGTGCCAGCAGCGGTAGGGGTCGACTTAATGAAAAACTGTTTTTT.

In its sample, this clonotype was seen many times. The gene calls are TRBV20-1 and TRBJ2-2; weak D call: TRBD2 (7 bases). The length of the CDR3 is 15 residues. The germline V and J ends were trimmed by 3 bases and 2 bases, with 13 bases remaining between them. The germline gives CDR1 DFQATT, CDR2 SNEGSKA (reference sequence). CDR3 protein: CSARAGAKNTGELFF. Here the CDR3 DNA reads TGCAGTGCTAGGGCGGGGGCGAAAAACACCGGGGAGCTGTTTTTT.

This clonotype was counted between two and nine times. The V gene is TRBV4-2, the J gene TRBJ1-5; 11 nucleotides align to TRBD1. V dropped 1 base and J dropped 3; count of bases not matched to a gene: 2. The length of the CDR3 is 16 residues. CDR1 and CDR2 (germline): LGHNA, YNFKEQ. In nucleotides, the CDR3 is TGTGCCAGCAGCCAAGGAGGACAGGGGGCCAATCAGCCCCAGCATTTT. This codes for CASSQGGQGANQPQHF.

CDR3 sequence reads: CASRPGLLNNEQFF. CDR3 nucleotides: TGTGCCAGCAGACCGGGACTCCTCAACAATGAGCAGTTCTTC. This rearrangement joins TRBV6-1 to TRBJ2-1; weak D call: TRBD2 (6 bases). This CDR3 has 14 amino acids. Deletions cut 6 bases from V and 5 bases from J, with 14 bases between. Germline loops: CDR1 MNHNS, CDR2 SASEGT.

This rearrangement joins TRBV5-1 to TRBJ2-7; 10 bases are a match to TRBD1. The germline V gene has CDR1 SGHRS and CDR2 YFSETQ. The CDR3 contains 16 residues. Unmatched junction bases numbered 5, after V lost 1 base and J lost 1 base. The CDR3 sequence is CASSLKGQGISYEQYF. The DNA for the CDR3 is TGCGCCAGCAGCTTGAAGGGACAGGGGATATCCTACGAGCAGTACTTC.

In regard to this clonotype: The junction and the germline gene differ at one end; a read error may be behind it. The chain has TRBV2 and TRBJ2-5; D is undetermined. This CDR3 is built from 14 residues. The germline gives CDR1 SNHLY, CDR2 FYNNEI. CDR3 loop: CASSEALGISAWDF. CDR3 bases: TGTGCCAGCAGTGAAGCTCTGGGGATCAGCGCCTGGGACTTC.

V is TRBV4-3 and J is TRBJ2-5; TRBD1 or TRBD2 may be the D gene (6 bases each). V lost 0 bases and J lost 6, with 14 bases in between. The germline V gene has CDR1 LGHNA and CDR2 YSLEER. The CDR3 is made up of 15 amino acids. The CDR3 DNA follows: TGCGCCAGCAGCCAAGATGGGGGGCCGTGGAAGACCCAGTACTTC. Residues: CASSQDGGPWKTQYF.

This chain joins TRBV20-1 and TRBJ2-5; D is unclear. This CDR3 comprises 13 residues. Trimming left V 5 bases short and J 4 bases short, with 14 bases between. Germline values: CDR1 DFQATT, CDR2 SNEGSKA (reference sequence). The CDR3 nucleotides read TGCAGTGCTCTCCTCACGGGTCCAGAGACCCAGTACTTC. Amino acid sequence: CSALLTGPETQYF.

The chain links TRBV14 to TRBJ2-7; 11 bases map to TRBD2. Germline CDR1 SGHDN, CDR2 FVKESK. This CDR3 is 18 amino acids long. After removal of 0 bases from V and 6 bases from J, the junction contained 13 bases not matched to a gene. The CDR3 DNA sequence: TGTGCCAGCAGCCAAGATACTAGCGGGAGCCACCATGTTGGCGAGCAGTACTTC. It encodes CASSQDTSGSHHVGEQYF.

The gene calls are TRBV11-2 and TRBJ2-3; 9 bases line up with TRBD1. This CDR3 contains 14 residues. CDR1 is SGHAT, CDR2 FQNNGV, per germline. After removal of 5 bases from V and 8 bases from J, the junction contained 8 bases not matched to a gene. The CDR3 region is CASSPRDRASTQYF. Here the CDR3 DNA reads TGTGCCAGCAGCCCACGGGACAGGGCCAGTACGCAGTATTTT.

V and J are TRBV6-5 and TRBJ1-5; D remains unclear. This CDR3 has 13 amino acids. Germline-derived CDR1 and CDR2 are MNHEY and SVGAGI. Trimming shortened V by 0 bases and J by 4 bases, and 4 bases separated the two germline ends. CDR3 nucleotide sequence: TGTGCCAGCAGTTACTCCGTTAATCAGCCCCAGCATTTT. Translating it yields CASSYSVNQPQHF.

In this sample, this clonotype turned up a few times. The chain has TRBV11-2 and TRBJ2-2, with 8 bases lining up with TRBD1. The CDR3 has 16 amino acids. Germline V gives CDR1 SGHAT, CDR2 FQNNGV. V was clipped by 1 base and J by 6 bases; unmatched bases: 7. The CDR3 DNA follows: TGTGCCAGCAGCTTAGTGTTGGCAGGGGGCCCCGGGGAGCTGTTTTTT. Encoded protein: CASSLVLAGGPGELFF.

The J gene is TRBJ2-7, the V gene TRBV5-5; 10 nucleotides line up with TRBD1. With 5 bases clipped from V and 5 bases from J, the junction kept 7 bases outside the gene matches. The germline V gene encodes CDR1 SGHKS and CDR2 YYEKEE (reference sequence). This CDR3 region has 14 residues. CDR3: CASRQSGTGDEQYF. CDR3 coding DNA: TGTGCCAGCAGGCAGTCCGGGACAGGGGACGAGCAGTACTTC. The whole variable domain, filled in from reference TRBV5-5 and TRBJ2-7, reads DAGVTQSPTHLIKTRGQQVTLRCSPISGHKSVSWYQQVLGQGPQFIFQYYEKEERGRGNFPDRFSARQFPNYSSELNVNALLLGDSALYLCASRQSGTGDEQYFGPGTRLTVT.

The gene calls are TRBV2 and TRBJ2-3; D is ambiguous. Per the germline V gene, CDR1 is SNHLY and CDR2 is FYNNEI. Trimming pared 7 bases from V and 2 bases from J, leaving 7 bases between. The CDR3 covers 12 residues. The CDR3 protein is CASNGPTDTQYF. Here the CDR3 DNA reads TGTGCCAGCAATGGGCCCACAGATACGCAGTATTTT.

This clonotype has more than one count but fewer than ten. J is TRBJ2-3 and V is TRBV20-1, with D tentatively TRBD2 (5 bases). Germline V gene lookup returns CDR1 DFQATT and CDR2 SNEGSKA (reference sequence). The CDR3 spans 17 residues. Trimming removed 1 base from V and 5 bases from J, with 22 bases in between. In nucleotides, the CDR3 is TGCAGTGCTAGAGCGGAGTGGGCGGGCCACTTTATAGATACGCAGTATTTT. Amino acids: CSARAEWAGHFIDTQYF.

This clonotype was recorded a few times. The gene calls are TRBV6-2 or TRBV6-3 and TRBJ1-5; a weak D match, TRBD1 (5 bases). The germline gives CDR1 MNHEY, CDR2 SVGEGT. Between the trimmed V and J ends, which lost 8 bases and 10 bases, there was a span of 18 bases. The CDR3 sequence is 13 residues long. The CDR3 sequence: CASRGGGPHPQHF. The CDR3 DNA reads TGTGCCAGCCGAGGCGGGGGTCCTCATCCCCAGCATTTT.

The chain combines TRBV20-1 with TRBJ1-5, with D possibly being TRBD1 (5 bases). V was trimmed by 6 bases and J by 5 bases, leaving 8 bases between them. Germline V CDR1 and CDR2: DFQATT, SNEGSKA (reference sequence). This CDR3 contains 11 residues. The CDR3 nucleotides read TGCAGTGCCAAGGGGTATCAGCCCCAGCATTTT. Translating gives CSAKGYQPQHF.

This clonotype was seen a handful of times. The CDR3, as DNA: TGTGCCAGCAGTTATCAGCCGGGTTCTGGCACAGATACGCAGTATTTT. Translating it yields CASSYQPGSGTDTQYF. This chain links TRBV2 with TRBJ2-3; no definite D call. This CDR3 is 16 amino acids long. Germline loops: CDR1 SNHLY, CDR2 FYNNEI. V gave up 5 bases and J gave up 1 base, with 16 bases separating them.

Many counts were recorded for this clonotype. V and J are TRBV5-1 and TRBJ1-1; D gene ambiguous. V was trimmed by 0 bases and J by 0 bases, leaving 9 bases between them. Germline assignment: CDR1 SGHRS and CDR2 YFSETQ. The CDR3 totals 15 residues. The CDR3 reads CASSLAGGMNTEAFF. Here the CDR3 DNA reads TGCGCCAGCAGCTTGGCCGGAGGGATGAACACTGAAGCTTTCTTT.

V usage is TRBV7-9 and J usage is TRBJ1-2; 7 bases are a match to TRBD1. The CDR3 extends over 13 amino acids. Germline CDR1 SEHNR, CDR2 FQNEAQ (reference sequence). After removal of 5 bases from V and 7 bases from J, the junction contained 7 bases not matched to a gene. Written as DNA, the CDR3 is TGTGCCAGCAGCCCCGAGGGGGCCTCTGGCTACACCTTC. As protein: CASSPEGASGYTF.

This clonotype occurred a few times. J is TRBJ2-1 and V is TRBV20-1; 13 nucleotides align to TRBD2. This CDR3 has 14 residues. Germline V gene lookup returns CDR1 DFQATT and CDR2 SNEGSKA (reference sequence). V lost 0 bases and J lost 10; bases outside the gene matches: 3. The CDR3 region is CSAREGTSGIEQFF. The CDR3 coding sequence is TGCAGTGCTAGAGAGGGGACTAGCGGGATAGAGCAGTTCTTC.